The TCR beta chain under discussion was sequenced for a study of blood T cell repertoires in COVID-19. Across the whole study: Samples taken during acute and convalescent COVID-19 were collected in the United States, Italy and Spain. T cells, B-cell-depleted T cells, or PBMCs provided the cDNA or gDNA that served as material.

V was pared by 1 base and J by 3 bases, with 4 bases of the junction left unmatched. CDR1 and CDR2 from the germline V gene are SEHNR and FQNEAQ (reference sequence). This CDR3 comprises 15 residues. How the authors handled the data: Reference gene primer amplification in the assay estimated nucleated cell counts. The method was immunoSEQ multiplex PCR; TCRdb's version includes in-frame clones alone and lacks a portion of them. V and J calls and clone size are given by that table; D and trimming were obtained from the DNA. The repertoire holds 200,000 to 250,000 clones, about nine tenths seen once, with around 2.2% in the top ten.

The receptor's source is a man aged 30-40 years who had recovered from COVID-19. The J gene is TRBJ2-7, the V gene TRBV7-9; 9 nucleotides agree with TRBD1. The specimen was peripheral blood. The CDR3 loop reads CASSLEGTGLYEQYF. For the CDR3, the DNA is TGTGCCAGCAGCTTAGAAGGGACAGGGCTCTACGAGCAGTACTTC.